The 21 T cell receptor beta chains below were found in one sample sequenced in a study of cytomegalovirus exposure and HLA in healthy donors. Primers for the PCR totalled 60 Vbeta and 13 Jbeta. Repertoires were generated with immunoSEQ multiplex PCR, while TCRdb's copy carries only in-frame clones and drops some. The sample contains 150,000 to 200,000 clones, about 70% of which appear only once. Material: PBMCs. Source of these receptors: a man younger than 40 in good health and CMV-seropositive.

The V and J genes are TRBV7-9 and TRBJ2-2; 9 nucleotides agree with TRBD2. The V gene end was trimmed by 6 bases and the J gene end by 4 bases; junction bases not matched to a gene: 12. The CDR3 totals 17 residues. Germline assignment: CDR1 SEHNR and CDR2 FQNEAQ (reference sequence). CDR3 sequence reads: CASRLTSGPRGTGELFF. The DNA for the CDR3 is TGTGCCAGCAGACTGACTAGCGGCCCCAGGGGCACCGGGGAGCTGTTTTTT.

V is TRBV2 and J is TRBJ1-2; TRBD1 agrees at 7 bases. The CDR3 has 13 residues. Germline V gives CDR1 SNHLY, CDR2 FYNNEI. V lost 4 bases to trimming and J lost 3 bases; unmatched junction nucleotides: 2. CDR3 protein: CASSVGTDYGYTF. As DNA, the CDR3 is TGTGCCAGCAGTGTCGGGACAGACTATGGCTACACCTTC. Full variable domain (remainder filled in from reference TRBV2 and TRBJ1-2): EPEVTQTPSHQVTQMGQEVILRCVPISNHLYFYWYRQILGQKVEFLVSFYNNEISEKSEIFDDQFSVERPDGSNFTLKIRSTKLEDSAMYFCASSVGTDYGYTFGSGTRLTVV.

The count of this clone is one. The germline gene is not matched at one end of the junction; a read error may be the cause. V is TRBV19 and J is TRBJ1-2; D gene ambiguous. CDR3 length equals 14 residues. CDR1 is LNHDA, CDR2 SQIVND, per germline (reference sequence). CDR3 sequence: CASSIGIANCGYTF. The CDR3 nucleotides are TGTGCCAGTAGTATTGGTATTGCTAACTGTGGCTACACCTTC.

V is TRBV9 and J is TRBJ1-1, with 11 bases aligning to TRBD1. With 0 bases clipped from V and 5 bases from J, the junction kept 6 bases outside the gene matches. The CDR3 has 16 residues. CDR1 SGDLS and CDR2 YYNGEE come from the germline V gene. The CDR3 region has the DNA TGTGCCAGCAGCGTAGGGACAGGGGGCATGGGGACTGAAGCTTTCTTT. Residues: CASSVGTGGMGTEAFF.

The genes are TRBV5-1 and TRBJ2-4; 11 positions agree with TRBD1. CDR1 is SGHRS, CDR2 YFSETQ, per germline. With V trimmed by 4 bases and J by 8 bases, 5 bases remained unmatched. The CDR3 sequence is 14 residues long. The CDR3 DNA reads TGCGCCAGCAGCGCCGGGACAGGGGGGGACATTCAGTACTTC. Translated, it gives CASSAGTGGDIQYF.

The V and J genes are TRBV30 and TRBJ2-1, with 10 bases matching TRBD2. Unmatched junction bases numbered 13, after V lost 2 bases and J lost 12 bases. The CDR3 extends over 15 amino acids. The germline V gene encodes CDR1 GTSNPN and CDR2 SVGIG (reference sequence). CDR3 coding DNA: TGTGCCTGGAGTCCGTCGGTAGCGGGAGGAGTCGGGCAGTTCTTC. This gives the protein CAWSPSVAGGVGQFF.

This clone has a handful of counts. The rearrangement uses TRBV30 and TRBJ2-1; TRBD2 agrees at 12 bases. V lost 7 bases and J lost 7; bases outside the gene matches: 8. CDR1 and CDR2 from the germline V gene are GTSNPN and SVGIG (reference sequence). The CDR3 loop spans 14 amino acids. The CDR3 nucleotides are TGTGCCTCTTCCGCACTAGCGGGAGGTAATGAGCAGTTCTTC. Amino acid sequence: CASSALAGGNEQFF.

This clone showed up just a few times. This chain links TRBV18 with TRBJ2-6; 9 nucleotides agree with TRBD1. Germline V gene lookup returns CDR1 KGHSH and CDR2 LQKENI. V dropped 5 bases and J dropped 0; count of bases not matched to a gene: 2. There are 16 residues in the CDR3. The CDR3 region is CASSGTGPSGANVLTF. CDR3 bases: TGTGCCAGCTCAGGGACAGGGCCCTCTGGGGCCAACGTCCTGACTTTC.

This clone showed up just once. The chain joins TRBV11-2 to TRBJ1-1; the D gene is possibly TRBD1 (5 bases). V lost 6 bases, J lost 11 bases, and 16 bases lay in between. The CDR3 extends over 12 amino acids. From germline, CDR1 is SGHAT and CDR2 FQNNGV. This CDR3 is CASRGLFMPAFF. CDR3 sequence (DNA): TGTGCCAGCAGGGGGCTTTTCATGCCGGCTTTCTTT.

The chain combines TRBV9 with TRBJ2-2; a possible D gene is TRBD1 (6 bases). V lost 2 bases, J lost 2 bases, and 10 bases lay in between. The CDR3 is 15 amino acids. The germline gives CDR1 SGDLS, CDR2 YYNGEE. This CDR3 reads CASSVVQGNTGELFF. Here the CDR3 DNA reads TGTGCCAGCAGCGTTGTACAGGGAAACACCGGGGAGCTGTTTTTT.

The chain employs TRBV27 and TRBJ1-1; D remains ambiguous. The germline V gene encodes CDR1 MNHEY and CDR2 SMNVEV (reference sequence). The CDR3 has 13 residues. V shed 5 bases and J shed 8 bases, with 15 bases lying between them. CDR3 in DNA: TGTGCCAGCAGTCCCAGCATATCCAGGGAAGCTTTCTTT. Its translation is CASSPSISREAFF.

V and J are TRBV4-1 and TRBJ2-1; D call uncertain. V lost 0 bases to trimming and J lost 3 bases, with 15 bases between them. In germline, CDR1 is MGHRA, CDR2 YSYEKL. The CDR3 consists of 17 residues. The CDR3 nucleotides are TGCGCCAGCAGCCAAGAAAGTGTACTAAGAAGCTACAATGAGCAGTTCTTC. This codes for CASSQESVLRSYNEQFF.

This sequence joins TRBV13 and TRBJ1-1; TRBD1 might be the D (5 bases). V lost 5 bases and J lost 4, with 20 bases in between. Germline assignment: CDR1 PRHDT and CDR2 FYEKMQ (reference sequence). This CDR3 comprises 16 residues. The CDR3 protein is CASSQDTSKFGTEAFF. CDR3 bases: TGTGCCAGCAGCCAGGACACCTCAAAGTTCGGCACTGAAGCTTTCTTT.

The V and J genes are TRBV7-6 and TRBJ2-3; 12 nucleotides agree with TRBD2. V was clipped by 6 bases and J by 2 bases; unmatched bases: 9. This CDR3 contains 17 residues. The germline V gene encodes CDR1 SGHVS and CDR2 FNYEAQ. The chain's CDR3 is CASRNSGLAGHTDTQYF. CDR3 DNA sequence: TGTGCCAGCAGGAATAGTGGACTAGCGGGACACACAGATACGCAGTATTTT. Drawing the rest from reference TRBV7-6 and TRBJ2-3, the complete variable domain is GAGVSQSPRYKVTKRGQDVALRCDPISGHVSLYWYRQALGQGPEFLTYFNYEAQQDKSGLPNDRFSAERPEGSISTLTIQRTEQRDSAMYRCASRNSGLAGHTDTQYFGPGTRLTVL.

The rearrangement links TRBV5-1 to TRBJ2-2, with 7 nucleotides matching TRBD2. The trim removed 4 bases at V and 4 bases at J, leaving 13 bases unmatched. CDR1 and CDR2 (germline): SGHRS, YFSETQ. The CDR3 length is 17 residues. CDR3 coding DNA: TGCGCCAGCAGCCTAGTAACTCTAGCGGACCGCACCGGGGAGCTGTTTTTT. As protein: CASSLVTLADRTGELFF.

This clone was detected once. The V call is TRBV28, the J call TRBJ1-2, with D possibly matching TRBD1 (5 bases). The CDR3 is made up of 14 amino acids. With 4 bases removed from V and 7 bases from J, the gap between germline ends came to 16 bases. Germline CDR1 is MDHEN and CDR2 is SYDVKM. The CDR3 is CASSSSGGGTGYTF. The CDR3 bases are TGTGCCAGCAGTTCCTCCGGGGGAGGAACTGGCTACACCTTC.

This rearrangement joins TRBV5-4 to TRBJ2-1, with TRBD2 matching over 13 bases. There are 16 residues in the CDR3. Looked up from germline, CDR1 is SGHNT and CDR2 is YYREEE (reference sequence). V shed 2 bases and J 7 bases; nucleotides not matched to a gene: 6. The CDR3 is CASSLGLAGDLNEQFF. For the CDR3, the DNA is TGTGCCAGCAGCTTAGGACTAGCGGGAGACTTAAATGAGCAGTTCTTC.

This clone occurred a few times. The chain uses TRBV5-1 and TRBJ1-4; 7 nucleotides match TRBD1. CDR1 and CDR2 from the germline V gene are SGHRS and YFSETQ. CDR3 length: 15 residues. The junction had 13 bases not matched to a gene; V was cut back by 7 bases and J by 7 bases. The CDR3 reads CASRLTGDVSEKLFF. The CDR3 DNA reads TGCGCCAGCCGCCTAACAGGGGATGTAAGTGAAAAACTGTTTTTT. Filled out from reference TRBV5-1 and TRBJ1-4, the complete variable domain reads KAGVTQTPRYLIKTRGQQVTLSCSPISGHRSVSWYQQTPGQGLQFLFEYFSETQRNKGNFPGRFSGRQFSNSRSEMNVSTLELGDSALYLCASRLTGDVSEKLFFGSGTQLSVL.

The chain has TRBV10-1 and TRBJ2-2, with 15 nucleotides matching TRBD2. CDR3 length: 18 amino acids. The germline gives CDR1 WNHNN, CDR2 SYGVQD (reference sequence). Trimming cost V 4 bases and J 4 bases; bases outside gene matches: 7. The CDR3 protein is CASSAGLAGGPGTGELFF. The CDR3 nucleotides read TGCGCCAGCAGTGCCGGACTAGCGGGAGGGCCAGGCACCGGGGAGCTGTTTTTT.

This chain links TRBV19 with TRBJ1-4, with D possibly being TRBD1 (5 bases). Per the germline V gene, CDR1 is LNHDA and CDR2 is SQIVND (reference sequence). Trimming left V 6 bases short and J 8 bases short, with 22 bases between. CDR3 size: 16 residues. This chain's CDR3 is CASRIITGTRGEKLFF. The CDR3 nucleotides read TGTGCCAGTAGGATAATTACCGGGACGCGGGGAGAAAAACTGTTTTTT.

The V and J genes are TRBV19 and TRBJ1-1; the D gene is possibly TRBD1 (5 bases). The CDR3 covers 12 residues. Germline values: CDR1 LNHDA, CDR2 SQIVND (reference sequence). Trimming took 6 bases from V and 3 from J, leaving 8 bases between them. CDR3 sequence (DNA): TGTGCCAGTAGGAAAGGGGACACTGAAGCTTTCTTT. Its translation: CASRKGDTEAFF. The variable domain in full, with the rest retrieved from reference TRBV19 and TRBJ1-1, is DGGITQSPKYLFRKEGQNVTLSCEQNLNHDAMYWYRQDPGQGLRLIYYSQIVNDFQKGDIAEGYSVSREKKESFPLTVTSAQKNPTAFYLCASRKGDTEAFFGQGTRLTVV.